A single sample gave rise to the 29 T cell receptor beta chains below, sequenced in a study of T cell responses to AZD1222 COVID-19 vaccine. The repertoire was sequenced with immunoSEQ multiplex PCR; TCRdb's copy has only in-frame clones and lacks some. This table has some 130,000 clones, 75% to 95% appearing once. The sample consisted of peripheral blood, taken on day 0 of AZD1222 vaccination. The source of these receptors is an adult in good health.

The chain is built from TRBV6-5 and TRBJ1-6; D is unclear. This CDR3 has 16 residues. The V end was cut by 2 bases, the J end by 9 bases, with 17 bases between. The V gene's germline CDR1 is MNHEY and CDR2 SVGAGI. CDR3 protein: CASSYAPAVMGSPLHF. CDR3 in DNA: TGTGCCAGCAGTTACGCACCCGCCGTGATGGGTTCACCCCTCCACTTT.

The gene calls are TRBV10-2 and TRBJ1-5; D may be TRBD1 (5 bases). The CDR3 runs 15 residues. CDR1 and CDR2 from the germline V gene are WSHSY and SAAADI. V lost 0 bases and J lost 2, with 8 bases in between. CDR3 nucleotide sequence: TGCGCCAGCAGTGAGTCTGGGGCGGGCAATCAGCCCCAGCATTTT. Protein: CASSESGAGNQPQHF.

The rearrangement joins TRBV25-1 to TRBJ2-7, with D perhaps matching TRBD2 (5 bases). The CDR3 runs to 13 residues. Trimming pared 1 base from V and 3 bases from J, leaving 7 bases between. Germline CDR1 reads MGHDK; CDR2 reads SYGVNS. In DNA form, the CDR3 reads TGTGCCAGCAGTGAATTCGGGGTCTACGAGCAGTACTTC. This encodes CASSEFGVYEQYF.

The chain carries TRBV5-4 and TRBJ2-6, with TRBD1 matching over 8 bases. Germline values: CDR1 SGHNT, CDR2 YYREEE (reference sequence). V lost 4 bases, J lost 2 bases, and 2 bases stayed unmatched. The CDR3 covers 15 residues. The CDR3 spells CASSPDRAGANVLTF. The CDR3 region has the DNA TGTGCCAGCAGCCCGGACAGGGCTGGGGCCAACGTCCTGACTTTC.

The rearrangement links TRBV7-2 to TRBJ1-5; tentatively, D is TRBD1 (6 bases). This CDR3 is 16 amino acids long. CDR1 is SGHTA, CDR2 FQGNSA, per germline. V lost 2 bases and J 7 bases, leaving 18 bases between the germline ends. CDR3: CASSLSRGGAEQPQHF. CDR3 DNA sequence: TGTGCCAGCAGCTTAAGTCGAGGGGGGGCGGAGCAGCCCCAGCATTTT.

This chain uses TRBV18 with TRBJ2-4; a possible D gene is TRBD1 (5 bases). The germline gives CDR1 KGHSH, CDR2 LQKENI. The CDR3 covers 16 residues. V lost 1 base to trimming and J lost 3 bases, with 13 bases between them. CDR3 bases: TGTGCCAGCTCACCACGGGGCACCGTTGACAAAAACATTCAGTACTTC. Translated: CASSPRGTVDKNIQYF.

This clone was found a few times. DNA of the CDR3: TGTGCCAGCAGTTCCAACCCTTATCGGGGGGAGCAGTACTTC. This gives the protein CASSSNPYRGEQYF. This sequence joins TRBV27 and TRBJ2-7; D possibly corresponds to TRBD2 (6 bases). The CDR3 runs 14 residues. Germline assignment: CDR1 MNHEY and CDR2 SMNVEV (reference sequence). The V and J ends lost 4 bases and 7 bases respectively, with 17 bases between them.

This chain joins TRBV3-1 (or the pseudogene TRBV3-2) and TRBJ2-3; D unclear. V lost 5 bases and J lost 0, with 9 bases in between. Germline V gene data show CDR1 as LGHDT and CDR2 as YNNKEL (reference sequence). There are 14 residues in the CDR3. CDR3 amino acids: CASSNVTSTDTQYF. The CDR3 DNA is TGTGCCAGCAGCAACGTAACTAGCACAGATACGCAGTATTTT.

The chain joins TRBV28 to TRBJ1-4; D might be TRBD1 (6 bases). The ends were cut back, 8 bases at V and 0 bases at J, with 19 bases in the middle. This CDR3 region has 17 residues. The germline V gene encodes CDR1 MDHEN and CDR2 SYDVKM. Written as DNA, the CDR3 is TGTGCCAGCGGGGTGGTGGGGGCCCTCACAACTAATGAAAAACTGTTTTTT. Translating it yields CASGVVGALTTNEKLFF.

The CDR3 here is CASSSSGANVLTF. DNA for the CDR3: TGTGCCAGCAGCTCCTCTGGGGCCAACGTCCTGACTTTC. V usage is TRBV7-3 and J usage is TRBJ2-6; D gene unclear. The CDR3 has 13 residues. Germline CDR1 reads SGHTA; CDR2 reads FQGTGA. V gave up 4 bases and J gave up 0 bases, with 1 base separating them. The variable domain in full, completed from reference TRBV7-3 and TRBJ2-6, reads GAGVSQTPSNKVTEKGKYVELRCDPISGHTALYWYRQSLGQGPEFLIYFQGTGAADDSGLPNDRFFAVRPEGSVSTLKIQRTERGDSAVYLCASSSSGANVLTFGAGSRLTVL.

The genes are TRBV4-1 and TRBJ1-5, with D possibly TRBD1 on 6 matching bases. Germline V gene lookup returns CDR1 MGHRA and CDR2 YSYEKL. The CDR3 is made up of 15 amino acids. Trimming shortened V by 3 bases and J by 7 bases, and 16 bases separated the two germline ends. CDR3 DNA: TGCGCCAGCAGCCAGAACAGGGTCTTGGGGCAGCCCCAGCATTTT. Its protein is CASSQNRVLGQPQHF.

The chain combines TRBV30 with TRBJ2-1, with 7 bases matching TRBD1. Unmatched junction bases numbered 8, after V lost 2 bases and J lost 7 bases. The CDR3 is made up of 14 amino acids. The germline V gene encodes CDR1 GTSNPN and CDR2 SVGIG (reference sequence). The CDR3 loop is CAWSRDRDTNEQFF. The CDR3, as DNA: TGTGCCTGGAGTCGAGACAGGGATACAAATGAGCAGTTCTTC. The whole variable domain, remainder taken from reference TRBV30 and TRBJ2-1, is SQTIHQWPATLVQPVGSPLSLECTVEGTSNPNLYWYRQAAGRGLQLLFYSVGIGQISSEVPQNLSASRPQDRQFILSSKKLLLSDSGFYLCAWSRDRDTNEQFFGPGTRLTVL.

The chain is built from TRBV7-9 and TRBJ2-7; the D gene is possibly TRBD1 (6 bases). The CDR3 is 16 residues long. Germline CDR1 reads SEHNR; CDR2 reads FQNEAQ (reference sequence). With 5 bases removed from V and 9 bases from J, the gap between germline ends came to 26 bases. This CDR3 reads CASSPREARGLKWQYF. Written as DNA, the CDR3 is TGTGCCAGCAGCCCCCGCGAGGCCAGGGGATTAAAATGGCAGTACTTC.

This chain uses TRBV7-2 with TRBJ2-3; D is ambiguous. CDR1 is SGHTA, CDR2 FQGNSA, per germline. The CDR3 loop spans 15 amino acids. Trimming shortened V by 3 bases and J by 1 base, and 11 bases separated the two germline ends. The DNA of the CDR3 is TGTGCCAGCAGCTTTAGGGTTGTGGGCACAGATACGCAGTATTTT. Its translation is CASSFRVVGTDTQYF.

The CDR3 is CASSQGQMNTEAFF. The CDR3 nucleotides are TGTGCCAGCAGCCAGGGACAAATGAACACTGAAGCTTTCTTT. The chain carries TRBV7-3 and TRBJ1-1; D is perhaps TRBD1 (6 bases). The CDR3 has 14 amino acids. Germline CDR1 and CDR2: SGHTA and FQGTGA. V was shortened by 5 bases and J by 0 bases, with 10 bases between the two germline ends.

The chain carries TRBV11-3 and TRBJ1-6, with 9 bases aligning to TRBD1. The CDR3 is 13 amino acids. V was pared by 5 bases and J by 11 bases, with 4 bases of the junction left unmatched. Germline CDR1 SGHNT, CDR2 YENEEA. This chain's CDR3 is CASSHGTGTPLHF. The CDR3 region has the DNA TGTGCCAGCAGCCACGGGACAGGGACACCCCTCCACTTT.

J is TRBJ1-2 and V is TRBV9; D gene ambiguous. This CDR3 contains 12 residues. The germline V gene encodes CDR1 SGDLS and CDR2 YYNGEE. V lost 1 base, J lost 4 bases, and 5 bases lay in between. CDR3 nucleotides: TGTGCCAGCAGCGTAACCACCTATGGCTACACCTTC. Translated: CASSVTTYGYTF.

The V and J genes are TRBV27 and TRBJ2-1, with 7 bases matching TRBD1. This CDR3 contains 12 residues. Germline lookup yields CDR1 MNHEY and CDR2 SMNVEV (reference sequence). Germline trimming cut 7 bases from V and 10 bases from J; bases unmatched to any gene: 7. The CDR3 sequence: CASINRGREQFF. Written as DNA, the CDR3 is TGTGCCAGCATTAACAGGGGAAGAGAGCAGTTCTTC.

V gene TRBV6-1 combines with J gene TRBJ1-4; D is uncertain. Between the trimmed V and J ends, which lost 1 base and 6 bases, there was a span of 9 bases. Germline V gene sequence: CDR1 MNHNS, CDR2 SASEGT. This CDR3 comprises 14 residues. The CDR3 bases are TGTGCCAGCAGTGAAGGGGAAGTCGATGAAAAACTGTTTTTT. Protein product: CASSEGEVDEKLFF.

The chain has TRBV12-3 or TRBV12-4 and TRBJ1-5; D remains unclear. The CDR3 spans 12 residues. The V end was cut by 7 bases, the J end by 0 bases, with 4 bases between. DNA of the CDR3: TGTGCCAGCACATATAGCAATCAGCCCCAGCATTTT. Translating it yields CASTYSNQPQHF.

The J gene is TRBJ2-1, the V gene TRBV12-3 or TRBV12-4, with D hard to call. This CDR3 contains 13 residues. Between the trimmed V and J ends, which lost 4 bases and 4 bases, there was a span of 8 bases. The DNA for the CDR3 is TGTGCCAGCAGTTCCCCAACGTACAATGAGCAGTTCTTC. Amino acids: CASSSPTYNEQFF.

The V gene is TRBV19, the J gene TRBJ1-2; D is possibly TRBD1 (6 bases). Trimming removed 5 bases at V and 8 bases at J, with 15 bases between. The CDR3 covers 13 residues. Germline-derived CDR1 and CDR2 are LNHDA and SQIVND (reference sequence). DNA of the CDR3: TGTGCCAGTAGTGAAGACAGGATAGAAGGCTACACCTTC. The encoded protein is CASSEDRIEGYTF.

V is TRBV10-3 and J is TRBJ2-7; possible D gene TRBD1, 5 bases. This CDR3 comprises 13 residues. Between the trimmed V and J ends, which lost 8 bases and 6 bases, there was a span of 17 bases. CDR1 ENHRY and CDR2 SYGVKD come from the germline V gene. CDR3 amino acids: CAIVSDTRGEQYF. For the CDR3, the DNA is TGTGCCATCGTCTCGGACACCCGAGGCGAGCAGTACTTC.

The rearrangement links TRBV7-2 to TRBJ1-1; D is uncertain. The CDR3 consists of 16 residues. V was trimmed by 1 base and J by 2 bases, leaving 14 bases between them. Germline CDR1 SGHTA, CDR2 FQGNSA. CDR3 protein: CASSLDPGPGNTEAFF. The DNA for the CDR3 is TGTGCCAGCAGCTTAGACCCGGGTCCAGGCAACACTGAAGCTTTCTTT.

The V call is TRBV5-1, the J call TRBJ1-1; D ambiguous. The CDR3 totals 14 residues. From germline, CDR1 is SGHRS and CDR2 YFSETQ. V was clipped by 4 bases and J by 1 base, with 11 bases between them. DNA for the CDR3: TGCGCCAGCAGCGCACCCGGTGGGAACACTGAAGCTTTCTTT. Translated, it gives CASSAPGGNTEAFF.

J is TRBJ1-1 and V is TRBV12-3 or TRBV12-4; 7 positions agree with TRBD1. The CDR3 is 13 residues long. J lost 1 base, V lost 6 bases, and 2 bases had no gene match. CDR3 region: CASSRQGNTEAFF. CDR3 nucleotides: TGTGCCAGCAGCCGACAGGGGAACACTGAAGCTTTCTTT.

This chain uses TRBV2 with TRBJ2-6, with D uncertain. Germline V gene sequence: CDR1 SNHLY, CDR2 FYNNEI. V was shortened by 3 bases and J by 2 bases, with 8 bases between the two germline ends. This CDR3 contains 15 residues. For the CDR3, the DNA is TGTGCCAGCAGTGAGTTAAGGACTGGGGCCAACGTCCTGACTTTC. Protein sequence: CASSELRTGANVLTF. Drawing the rest from reference TRBV2 and TRBJ2-6, the complete variable domain is EPEVTQTPSHQVTQMGQEVILRCVPISNHLYFYWYRQILGQKVEFLVSFYNNEISEKSEIFDDQFSVERPDGSNFTLKIRSTKLEDSAMYFCASSELRTGANVLTFGAGSRLTVL.

The genes are TRBV6-2 or TRBV6-3 and TRBJ2-1; unclear D gene. This CDR3 has 14 amino acids. Germline CDR1 and CDR2: MNHEY and SVGEGT. Trimming took 4 bases from V and 2 from J, leaving 9 bases between them. CDR3 protein: CASSSFGTYNEQFF. For the CDR3, the DNA is TGTGCCAGCAGTTCCTTTGGAACCTACAATGAGCAGTTCTTC.

This clone was detected only a few times. The chain joins TRBV2 to TRBJ1-2, with D possibly matching TRBD1 (5 bases). The V end was cut by 5 bases, the J end by 4 bases, with 20 bases between. CDR1 is SNHLY, CDR2 FYNNEI, per germline. The CDR3 spans 16 residues. The CDR3 nucleotides are TGTGCCAGCAGTCAGGGCAGAACTAACGTCGGCTATGGCTACACCTTC. This codes for CASSQGRTNVGYGYTF.